The 16 T cell receptor beta chains below come from one sample, sequenced in a study of cytomegalovirus exposure and HLA in healthy donors. Here immunoSEQ multiplex PCR was the method, and the copy in TCRdb shows in-frame clones only, minus some. This sample has about 170,000 clones, with about 88% found just once. Sequenced input: PBMCs. The receptors were gathered from a woman aged 18 to 35 in good health and CMV-seronegative.

The chain links TRBV4-2 to TRBJ1-3; D is perhaps TRBD1 (6 bases). The CDR3 covers 14 residues. Germline lookup yields CDR1 LGHNA and CDR2 YNFKEQ. Trimming shortened V by 4 bases and J by 4 bases, and 11 bases separated the two germline ends. DNA of the CDR3: TGTGCCAGCAGCCCTACAGGGCGCGGAAACACCATATATTTT. This sequence encodes CASSPTGRGNTIYF.

The rearrangement uses TRBV5-1 and TRBJ2-1; D remains unclear. V shed 2 bases and J shed 10 bases, with 7 bases lying between them. The CDR3 length is 11 residues. Germline CDR1 SGHRS, CDR2 YFSETQ. CDR3 residues: CASSFEAEQFF. The CDR3 bases are TGCGCCAGCAGCTTCGAAGCGGAGCAGTTCTTC.

V is TRBV6-1 and J is TRBJ1-5; D is unclear. Trimming cost V 2 bases and J 6 bases, with 5 bases left between them. The germline V gene encodes CDR1 MNHNS and CDR2 SASEGT. The CDR3 has 12 amino acids. This CDR3 reads CASSEYSQPQHF. The CDR3 DNA sequence: TGTGCCAGCAGTGAATATTCTCAGCCCCAGCATTTT.

The V call is TRBV5-4, the J call TRBJ2-7; TRBD1 is a possible D gene (6 bases). Trimming stripped 4 bases from V and 2 bases from J, with 13 bases between. The length of the CDR3 is 14 residues. From germline, CDR1 is SGHNT and CDR2 YYREEE (reference sequence). CDR3: CASSAQGHTYEQYF. The CDR3 DNA is TGTGCCAGCAGCGCACAGGGCCACACCTACGAGCAGTACTTC.

The rearrangement joins TRBV4-1 to TRBJ1-6; 8 positions agree with TRBD1. Germline values: CDR1 MGHRA, CDR2 YSYEKL. Unmatched junction bases numbered 5, after V lost 0 bases and J lost 10 bases. The CDR3 has 15 residues. CDR3: CASSQETGVRSPLHF. The CDR3 nucleotides are TGCGCCAGCAGCCAAGAGACAGGGGTACGATCACCCCTCCACTTT.

The CDR3 DNA follows: TGTGCCAGTAGTATGACAGGGAGCTCTGGAAACACCATATATTTT. Translation: CASSMTGSSGNTIYF. The chain couples TRBV19 to TRBJ1-3; the match to TRBD1 covers 7 bases. The germline gives CDR1 LNHDA, CDR2 SQIVND (reference sequence). The CDR3 extends over 15 amino acids. The ends lost 3 bases at V and 0 bases at J; junction bases unmatched: 2.

This rearrangement joins TRBV6-1 to TRBJ1-3; D possibly corresponds to TRBD1 (5 bases). From germline, CDR1 is MNHNS and CDR2 SASEGT. The V end lost 1 base, the J end lost 6 bases, and 16 bases lay between the germline ends. The CDR3 runs to 16 residues. In DNA, the CDR3 is TGTGCCAGCAGTGAAGAACGGGCAGGGTGGGAAAACACCATATATTTT. Translated: CASSEERAGWENTIYF.

For the CDR3, the DNA is TGCAGCGCTAAGGACAGGGGGTCTGGAAACACCATATATTTT. The encoded protein is CSAKDRGSGNTIYF. The genes are TRBV29-1 and TRBJ1-3; 10 bases are shared with TRBD1. The CDR3 sequence is 14 residues long. The germline V gene encodes CDR1 SQVTM and CDR2 ANQGSEA. V dropped 7 bases and J dropped 1; count of bases not matched to a gene: 4.

The CDR3 is CASSRDRGLYEQYF. CDR3 bases: TGTGCCAGCAGCCGCGACAGGGGTCTCTACGAGCAGTACTTC. This chain uses TRBV6-5 with TRBJ2-7; 8 bases are a match to TRBD1. Germline CDR1 is MNHEY and CDR2 is SVGAGI. V trimming: 6 bases; J trimming: 3 bases; junction bases outside the gene matches: 7. The CDR3 sequence is 14 residues long.

The V call is TRBV13, the J call TRBJ1-6; no clear D gene. Trimming shortened V by 5 bases and J by 6 bases, and 23 bases separated the two germline ends. CDR1 is PRHDT and CDR2 is FYEKMQ in the germline V gene (reference sequence). There are 18 residues in the CDR3. CDR3 in DNA: TGTGCCAGCAGCCTTGGTGAGGTGGCCGCGTCTCTTAATTCACCCCTCCACTTT. This encodes CASSLGEVAASLNSPLHF.

The V call is TRBV9, the J call TRBJ2-1, with 10 positions matching TRBD2. The CDR3 totals 15 residues. The V and J ends lost 0 bases and 5 bases, in that order; junction bases with no gene match: 2. The germline V gene has CDR1 SGDLS and CDR2 YYNGEE. CDR3 DNA sequence: TGTGCCAGCAGCGTAGAAACTAGCGGGGACAATGAGCAGTTCTTC. Residues: CASSVETSGDNEQFF.

This sequence joins TRBV7-9 and TRBJ1-1; unclear D gene. The CDR3 runs to 11 residues. Germline V gives CDR1 SEHNR, CDR2 FQNEAQ (reference sequence). CDR3 DNA: TGTGCGTGGGAGATGAACACTGAAGCTTTCTTT. Its translation: CAWEMNTEAFF.

The chain joins TRBV11-2 to TRBJ2-3; 9 nucleotides match TRBD1. Germline-derived CDR1 and CDR2 are SGHAT and FQNNGV. V lost 5 bases, J lost 0 bases, and 3 bases stayed unmatched. CDR3 length: 15 amino acids. CDR3 in amino acids: CASSKGQGSTDTQYF. DNA for the CDR3: TGTGCCAGCAGCAAAGGACAGGGGAGCACAGATACGCAGTATTTT.

V gene TRBV6-5 combines with J gene TRBJ1-2; D is perhaps TRBD1 (5 bases). This CDR3 contains 14 residues. V was pared by 6 bases and J by 4 bases, with 15 bases between. Germline V gene lookup returns CDR1 MNHEY and CDR2 SVGAGI. The CDR3 protein is CASSPSRVAYGYTF. CDR3 nucleotides: TGTGCCAGCAGCCCGAGCAGGGTAGCCTATGGCTACACCTTC.

The genes are TRBV4-1 and TRBJ1-1, with D possibly matching TRBD1 (5 bases). Germline-derived CDR1 and CDR2 are MGHRA and YSYEKL. The CDR3 extends over 15 amino acids. V lost 0 bases and J 7 bases, leaving 15 bases between the germline ends. CDR3 region: CASSQDWRIGGEAFF. CDR3 DNA: TGCGCCAGCAGCCAAGATTGGCGAATCGGGGGTGAAGCTTTCTTT.

The chain joins TRBV4-3 to TRBJ1-2; D ambiguous. Trimming cost V 4 bases and J 4 bases, with 10 bases left between them. Germline lookup yields CDR1 LGHNA and CDR2 YSLEER. The CDR3 has 13 amino acids. The CDR3 DNA reads TGCGCCAGCAGCCCCACCCGGGGCTATGGCTACACCTTC. Residues: CASSPTRGYGYTF.